The present T cell receptor (beta chain) was sequenced within a study of blood T cell repertoires in COVID-19. The V and J ends lost 1 base and 10 bases respectively, with 8 bases between them. The CDR3 is 12 residues long. The germline V gene encodes CDR1 PRHDT and CDR2 FYEKMQ (reference sequence). Categorization into cohorts depended on clinical history that participants reported. The data were produced by immunoSEQ multiplex PCR, yet TCRdb's version contains in-frame clones alone and is incomplete. The table shows about 250,000 clones, with about nine tenths occurring only once. The source of this sequence is a man between 35 and 55 years old who had recovered from COVID-19. The source material was PBMCs or T cells enriched from blood (not recorded which). V is TRBV13 and J is TRBJ2-1; weak D call: TRBD2 (6 bases). The CDR3 reads CASSLVAGEQFF. DNA of the CDR3: TGTGCCAGCAGCTTAGTGGCGGGGGAGCAGTTCTTC. Filled out from reference TRBV13 and TRBJ2-1, the complete variable domain reads AAGVIQSPRHLIKEKRETATLKCYPIPRHDTVYWYQQGPGQDPQFLISFYEKMQSDKGSIPDRFSAQQFSDYHSELNMSSLELGDSALYFCASSLVAGEQFFGPGTRLTVL.